These 8 T cell receptor beta chains came from one sample sequenced in a study of shared clonotypes between healthy human individuals. Measured with immunoSEQ multiplex PCR; TCRdb has only the in-frame clones, and not every one. The data show a few million clones, 85% to 95% seen once. Sample: naive CD4+ T cells from PBMCs. Subset defined: CD45RA+ positively selected. The origin of the receptors is a young man in good health. Some clones in this sample may be carry-over from other donors' samples.

The chain is built from TRBV5-1 and TRBJ2-7, with D tentatively TRBD2 (5 bases). V dropped 0 bases and J dropped 3 bases, with 22 bases sitting between them. Germline V CDR1 and CDR2: SGHRS, YFSETQ. CDR3 length: 18 residues. The CDR3 here is CASSLVPNGNGEHYEQYF. The DNA of the CDR3 is TGCGCCAGCAGCTTGGTTCCCAATGGAAATGGGGAGCACTACGAGCAGTACTTC.

The chain links TRBV28 to TRBJ1-4; tentative D call: TRBD1 (6 bases). The V end was cut by 7 bases, the J end by 5 bases, with 14 bases between. This CDR3 is 14 amino acids long. In germline, CDR1 is MDHEN, CDR2 SYDVKM. The CDR3 sequence is CASMPGGSNEKLFF. DNA of the CDR3: TGTGCCAGCATGCCCGGGGGCAGCAATGAAAAACTGTTTTTT. Full variable domain (outside the CDR3, taken from reference TRBV28 and TRBJ1-4): DVKVTQSSRYLVKRTGEKVFLECVQDMDHENMFWYRQDPGLGLRLIYFSYDVKMKEKGDIPEGYSVSREKKERFSLILESASTNQTSMYLCASMPGGSNEKLFFGSGTQLSVL.

This chain joins TRBV2 and TRBJ2-3; 9 bases agree with TRBD2. CDR1 and CDR2 from the germline V gene are SNHLY and FYNNEI. The CDR3 totals 13 residues. The CDR3 DNA follows: TGTGCAGCGGAGGGCGGGAGGGGAGATACGCAGTATTTT. Amino acids: CAAEGGRGDTQYF.

The V and J genes are TRBV7-3 and TRBJ1-1; a possible D gene is TRBD1 (5 bases). Germline V gene data show CDR1 as SGHTA and CDR2 as FQGTGA. The V end lost 5 bases, the J end lost 5 bases, and 12 bases lay between the germline ends. The CDR3 spans 13 residues. The DNA for the CDR3 is TGTGCCAGCAGCCCATCAGGGAGGACTGAAGCTTTCTTT. Protein: CASSPSGRTEAFF.

This chain links TRBV5-1 with TRBJ2-1; 16 bases fit TRBD2. This CDR3 spans 15 amino acids. Trimming took 4 bases from V and 15 from J; bases not matched to a gene: 10. Germline CDR1 is SGHRS and CDR2 is YFSETQ. DNA for the CDR3: TGCGCCAGCAGCGCACCGGGACTAGCGGGAGGGCCTGGGTTCTTC. As protein: CASSAPGLAGGPGFF.

Concerning this clone itself: The sample holds other DNA sequences that translate to the same CDR3. The chain has TRBV5-1 and TRBJ2-3, with 14 nucleotides matching TRBD2. V dropped 0 bases and J dropped 4; count of bases not matched to a gene: 1. The germline V gene has CDR1 SGHRS and CDR2 YFSETQ. CDR3 size: 16 residues. CDR3 DNA: TGCGCCAGCAGCTTGGGACTAGCGGGAGGGGCAGATACGCAGTATTTT. Translated: CASSLGLAGGADTQYF.

The chain employs TRBV27 and TRBJ2-7, with 7 bases identical to TRBD1. The CDR3 length is 14 residues. CDR1 and CDR2 from the germline V gene are MNHEY and SMNVEV (reference sequence). Trimming cost V 2 bases and J 5 bases; bases outside gene matches: 6. The CDR3 DNA reads as TGTGCCAGCAGTTTAACTTACAGGGGCGACGAGCAGTACTTC. Protein sequence: CASSLTYRGDEQYF.

The chain combines TRBV21-1 with TRBJ2-7; the DNA was not compared with TRBD1, the D call given in the table. TRBV21-1 is a documented pseudogene. The CDR3 is made up of 15 amino acids. The DNA for the CDR3 is TGTGCCAGCAGCCCTTGGCCCCGAAACTCCTACGAGCAGTACTTC. Its protein is CASSPWPRNSYEQYF.